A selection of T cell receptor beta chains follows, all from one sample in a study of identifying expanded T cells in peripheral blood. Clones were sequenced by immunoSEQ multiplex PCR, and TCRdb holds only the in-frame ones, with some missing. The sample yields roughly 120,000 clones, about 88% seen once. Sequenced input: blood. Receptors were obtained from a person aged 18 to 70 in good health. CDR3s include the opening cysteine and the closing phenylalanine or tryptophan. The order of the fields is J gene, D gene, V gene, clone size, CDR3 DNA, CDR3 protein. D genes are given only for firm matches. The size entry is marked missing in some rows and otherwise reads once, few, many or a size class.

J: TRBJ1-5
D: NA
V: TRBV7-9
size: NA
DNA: TGTGCCAGCAGCTTACTAGGGGCCAATCAGCCCCAGCATTTT
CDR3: CASSLLGANQPQHF

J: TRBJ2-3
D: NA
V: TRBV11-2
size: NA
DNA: TGTGCCAGCAGCTTCCCTAGCGATACGCAGTATTTT
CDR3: CASSFPSDTQYF

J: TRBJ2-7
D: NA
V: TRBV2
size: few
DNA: TGTGCCAGCAGGCCCCGTGGGCTCGAGCAGTACTTC
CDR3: CASRPRGLEQYF

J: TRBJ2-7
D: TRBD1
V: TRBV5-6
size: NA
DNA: TGTGCCACTCGGATCGGACAGGACTACGAGCAGTACTTC
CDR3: CATRIGQDYEQYF

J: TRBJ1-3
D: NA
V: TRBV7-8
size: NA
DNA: TGTGCCAGCAGCTTGCGGGGCCACACTGGAAACACCATATATTTT
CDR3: CASSLRGHTGNTIYF

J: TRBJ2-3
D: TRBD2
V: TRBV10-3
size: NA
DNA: TGTGCCATCAGTGGGGAGGGGTATACGCAGTATTTT
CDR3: CAISGEGYTQYF

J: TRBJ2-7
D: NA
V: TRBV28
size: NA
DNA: TGTGCCAGCAGGACTAGTCCATCCTACGAGCAGTACTTC
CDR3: CASRTSPSYEQYF

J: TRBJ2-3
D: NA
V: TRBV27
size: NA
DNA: TGTGCCAGCAGTCGCCTGACGATTACAGATACGCAGTATTTT
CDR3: CASSRLTITDTQYF

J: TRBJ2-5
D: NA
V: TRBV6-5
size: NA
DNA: TGTGCCAGCAGCGGACTAAGAGAGACCCGGTACTTC
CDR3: CASSGLRETRYF

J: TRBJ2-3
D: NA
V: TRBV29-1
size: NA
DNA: TGCAGCGGCTCCGGGACTAGCACAGATACGCAGTATTTT
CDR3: CSGSGTSTDTQYF

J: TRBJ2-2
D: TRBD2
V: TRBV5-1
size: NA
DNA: TGCGCCAGCAGCTTGGTGGTAGCGGGAGAAACCGGGGAGCTGTTTTTT
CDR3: CASSLVVAGETGELFF

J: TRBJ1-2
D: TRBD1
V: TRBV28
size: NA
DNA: TGTGCCAGCAGCCCCCCGGGACAGTCATTCTATGGCTACACCTTC
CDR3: CASSPPGQSFYGYTF

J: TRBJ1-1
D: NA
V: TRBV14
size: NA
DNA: TGTGCCAGCAGCCAAGGGGGGGTGGCTGAAGCTTTCTTT
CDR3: CASSQGGVAEAFF

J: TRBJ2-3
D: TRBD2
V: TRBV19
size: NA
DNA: TGTGCCAGTGCCGTAGCGGGGAGAAGAGATACGCAGTATTTT
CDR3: CASAVAGRRDTQYF

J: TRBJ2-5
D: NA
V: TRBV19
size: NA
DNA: TGTGCCAGTAGTATGCGGCCCAGGGCCCAAGAGACCCAGTACTTC
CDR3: CASSMRPRAQETQYF

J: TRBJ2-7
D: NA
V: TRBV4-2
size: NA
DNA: TGTGCCAGCAAAAAAGAAGATCAACAGGGCTACGAGCAGTACTTC
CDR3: CASKKEDQQGYEQYF

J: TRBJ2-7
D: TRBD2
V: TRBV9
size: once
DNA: TGTGCCAGCAGCTTCTCCGGGACTAGCGACTCCTACGAGCAGTACTTC
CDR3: CASSFSGTSDSYEQYF

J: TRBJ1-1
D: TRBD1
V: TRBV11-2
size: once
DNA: TGTGCCAGCAGCCGTCCCCAGGGGGCAGCTTTCTTT
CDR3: CASSRPQGAAFF

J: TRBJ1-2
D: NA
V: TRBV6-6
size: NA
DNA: TGTGCCAGCACTGAGGACACTAACTATGGCTACACCTTC
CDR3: CASTEDTNYGYTF

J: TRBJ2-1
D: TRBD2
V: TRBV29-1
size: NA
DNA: TGCAGCGTGGAAGCGGGAGGGCCTAGCAATGAGCAGTTCTTC
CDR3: CSVEAGGPSNEQFF

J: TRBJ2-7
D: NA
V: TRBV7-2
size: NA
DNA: TGTGCCAGTACATTAGGGGGGGGGACAGGCCTCGAGCAGTACTTC
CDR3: CASTLGGGTGLEQYF

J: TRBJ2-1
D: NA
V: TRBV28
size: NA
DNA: TGTGCCAGCAGTTTAATGTGGGCGGGGAATGAGCAGTTCTTC
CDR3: CASSLMWAGNEQFF

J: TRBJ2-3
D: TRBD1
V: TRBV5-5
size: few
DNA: TGTGCCAGCAGCTTGGGTGTACAGGGGCCTAGCACAGATACGCAGTATTTT
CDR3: CASSLGVQGPSTDTQYF

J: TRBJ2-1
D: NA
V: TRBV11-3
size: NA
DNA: TGTGCCAGCAGCTTAGATCAGGTCAATGAGCAGTTCTTC
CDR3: CASSLDQVNEQFF

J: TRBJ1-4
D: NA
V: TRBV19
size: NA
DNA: TGTGCCAGTAGTGGTCGGTGGCAGGATGAAGAAAAACTGTTTTTT
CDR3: CASSGRWQDEEKLFF

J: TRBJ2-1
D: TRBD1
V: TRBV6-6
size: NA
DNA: TGTGCCAGCAGTTTTCTGGGACAGGGACGGAATGAGCAGTTCTTC
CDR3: CASSFLGQGRNEQFF

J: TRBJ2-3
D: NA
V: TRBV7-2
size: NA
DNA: TGTGCCAGCAGAACCCCCGGGGGGCAAGATACGCAGTATTTT
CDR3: CASRTPGGQDTQYF

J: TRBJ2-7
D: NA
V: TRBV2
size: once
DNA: TGTGCCAGCCAGCCATGGGGGGCGGGTACCTACGAGCAGTACTTC
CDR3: CASQPWGAGTYEQYF

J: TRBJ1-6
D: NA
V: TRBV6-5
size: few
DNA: TGTGCCAGCAGATTTCCGAATTCACCCCTCCACTTT
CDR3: CASRFPNSPLHF

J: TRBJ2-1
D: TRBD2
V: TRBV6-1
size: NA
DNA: TGTGCCGGCGAGGCGGGAGACCTCTACAATGAGCAGTTCTTC
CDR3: CAGEAGDLYNEQFF